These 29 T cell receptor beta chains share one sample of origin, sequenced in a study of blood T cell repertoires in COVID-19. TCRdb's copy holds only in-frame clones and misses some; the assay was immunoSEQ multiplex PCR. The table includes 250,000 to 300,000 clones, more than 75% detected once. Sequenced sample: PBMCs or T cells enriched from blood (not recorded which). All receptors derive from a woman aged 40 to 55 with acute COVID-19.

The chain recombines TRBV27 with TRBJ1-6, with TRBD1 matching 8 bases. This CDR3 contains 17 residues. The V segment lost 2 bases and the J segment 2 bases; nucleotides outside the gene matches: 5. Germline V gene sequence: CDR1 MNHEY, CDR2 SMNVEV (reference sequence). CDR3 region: CASSLSPGGPYNSPLHF. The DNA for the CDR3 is TGTGCCAGCAGTTTAAGTCCAGGGGGCCCCTATAATTCACCCCTCCACTTT.

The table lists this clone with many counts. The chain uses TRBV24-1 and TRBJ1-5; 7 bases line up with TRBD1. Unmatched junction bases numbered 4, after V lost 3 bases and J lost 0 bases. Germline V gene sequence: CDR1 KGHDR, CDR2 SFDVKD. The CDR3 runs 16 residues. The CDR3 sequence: CATSDRDSNSNQPQHF. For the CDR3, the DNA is TGTGCCACCAGTGATCGGGACAGCAATAGCAATCAGCCCCAGCATTTT.

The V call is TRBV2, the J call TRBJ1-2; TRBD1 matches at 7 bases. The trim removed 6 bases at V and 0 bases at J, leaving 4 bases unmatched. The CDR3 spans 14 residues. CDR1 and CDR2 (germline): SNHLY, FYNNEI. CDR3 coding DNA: TGTGCCAGCAGAGGACAGGTATCTAACTATGGCTACACCTTC. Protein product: CASRGQVSNYGYTF. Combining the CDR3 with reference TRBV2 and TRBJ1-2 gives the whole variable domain EPEVTQTPSHQVTQMGQEVILRCVPISNHLYFYWYRQILGQKVEFLVSFYNNEISEKSEIFDDQFSVERPDGSNFTLKIRSTKLEDSAMYFCASRGQVSNYGYTFGSGTRLTVV.

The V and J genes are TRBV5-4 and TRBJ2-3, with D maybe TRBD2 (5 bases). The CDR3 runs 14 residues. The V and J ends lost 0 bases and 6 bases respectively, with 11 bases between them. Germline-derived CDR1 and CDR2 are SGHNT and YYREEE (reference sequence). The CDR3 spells CASSLAGSADTQYF. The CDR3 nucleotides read TGTGCCAGCAGCTTGGCGGGATCTGCGGATACGCAGTATTTT.

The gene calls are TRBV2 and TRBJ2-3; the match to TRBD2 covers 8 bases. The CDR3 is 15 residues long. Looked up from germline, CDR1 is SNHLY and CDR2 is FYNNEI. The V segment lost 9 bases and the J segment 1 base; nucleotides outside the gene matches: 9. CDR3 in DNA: TGTGCCAGTCGACAAGCGGGAGTTGGCACAGATACGCAGTATTTT. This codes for CASRQAGVGTDTQYF.

In nucleotides, the CDR3 is TGTGCCAGCAGCTTGGGAGGGAGTACTAACTATGGCTACACCTTC. Protein sequence: CASSLGGSTNYGYTF. The chain links TRBV5-6 to TRBJ1-2; D is ambiguous. V lost 0 bases, J lost 0 bases, and 9 bases lay in between. The CDR3 has 15 residues. The germline V gene has CDR1 SGHDT and CDR2 YYEEEE.

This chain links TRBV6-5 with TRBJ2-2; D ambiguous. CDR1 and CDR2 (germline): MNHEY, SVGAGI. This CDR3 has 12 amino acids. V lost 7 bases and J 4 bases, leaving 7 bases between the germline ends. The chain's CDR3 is CASNEVTGELFF. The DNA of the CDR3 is TGTGCCAGCAACGAGGTCACCGGGGAGCTGTTTTTT.

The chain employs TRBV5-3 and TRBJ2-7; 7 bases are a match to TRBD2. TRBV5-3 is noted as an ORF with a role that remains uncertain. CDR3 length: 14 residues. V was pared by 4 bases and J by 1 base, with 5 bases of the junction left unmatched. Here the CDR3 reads CARSGGDRSYEQYF. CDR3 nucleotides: TGTGCCAGAAGCGGGGGGGACCGATCCTACGAGCAGTACTTC.

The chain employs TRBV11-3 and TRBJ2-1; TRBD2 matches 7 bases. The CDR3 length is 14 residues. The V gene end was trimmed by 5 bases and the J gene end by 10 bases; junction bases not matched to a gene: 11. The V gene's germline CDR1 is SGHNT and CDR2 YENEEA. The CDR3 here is CASSPRGGSGEQFF. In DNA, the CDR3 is TGTGCCAGCAGCCCAAGGGGCGGGAGTGGGGAGCAGTTCTTC.

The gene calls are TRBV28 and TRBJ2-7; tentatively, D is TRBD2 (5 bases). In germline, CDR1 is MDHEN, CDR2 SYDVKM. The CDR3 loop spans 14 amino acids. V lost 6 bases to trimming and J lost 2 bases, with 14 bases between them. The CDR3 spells CASRDSLGTYEQYF. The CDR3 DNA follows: TGTGCCAGCAGAGACTCCCTCGGGACCTACGAGCAGTACTTC. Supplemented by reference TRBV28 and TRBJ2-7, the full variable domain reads DVKVTQSSRYLVKRTGEKVFLECVQDMDHENMFWYRQDPGLGLRLIYFSYDVKMKEKGDIPEGYSVSREKKERFSLILESASTNQTSMYLCASRDSLGTYEQYFGPGTRLTVT.

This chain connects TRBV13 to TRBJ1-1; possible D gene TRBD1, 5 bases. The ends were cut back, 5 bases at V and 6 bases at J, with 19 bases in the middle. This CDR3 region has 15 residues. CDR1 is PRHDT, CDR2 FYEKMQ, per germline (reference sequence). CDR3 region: CASSPRGGTRAEAFF. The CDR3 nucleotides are TGTGCCAGCAGCCCCCGCGGGGGTACGCGGGCTGAAGCTTTCTTT.

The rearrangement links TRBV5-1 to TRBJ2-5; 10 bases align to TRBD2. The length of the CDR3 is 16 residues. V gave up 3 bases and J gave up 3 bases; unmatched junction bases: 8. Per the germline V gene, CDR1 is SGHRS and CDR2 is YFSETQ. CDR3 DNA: TGCGCCAGCAGCTGGAGGTTAGCGGGGGGCAAAGAGACCCAGTACTTC. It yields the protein CASSWRLAGGKETQYF.

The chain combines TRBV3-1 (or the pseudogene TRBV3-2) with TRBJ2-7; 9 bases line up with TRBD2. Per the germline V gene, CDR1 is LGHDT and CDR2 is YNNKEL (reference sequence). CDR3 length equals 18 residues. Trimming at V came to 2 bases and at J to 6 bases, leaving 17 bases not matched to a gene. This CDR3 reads CASSQIVSGGGRAPEQYF. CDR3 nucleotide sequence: TGTGCCAGCAGCCAAATCGTCTCTGGTGGCGGGAGGGCCCCCGAGCAGTACTTC.

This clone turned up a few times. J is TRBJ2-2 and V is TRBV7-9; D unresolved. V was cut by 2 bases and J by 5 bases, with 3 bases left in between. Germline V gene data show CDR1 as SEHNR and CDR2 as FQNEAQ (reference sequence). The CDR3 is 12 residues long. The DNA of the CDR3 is TGTGCCAGCAGCTTACTTACCGGGGAGCTGTTTTTT. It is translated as CASSLLTGELFF.

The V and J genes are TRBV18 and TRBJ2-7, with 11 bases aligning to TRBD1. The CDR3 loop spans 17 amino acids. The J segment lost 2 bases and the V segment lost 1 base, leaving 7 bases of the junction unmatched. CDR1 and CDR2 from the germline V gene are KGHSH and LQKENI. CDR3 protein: CASSPQGPGQGAYEQYF. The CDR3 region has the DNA TGTGCCAGCTCACCACAGGGACCGGGACAGGGGGCCTACGAGCAGTACTTC. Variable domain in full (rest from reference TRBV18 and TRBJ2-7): NAGVMQNPRHLVRRRGQEARLRCSPMKGHSHVYWYRQLPEEGLKFMVYLQKENIIDESGMPKERFSAEFPKEGPSILRIQQVVRGDSAAYFCASSPQGPGQGAYEQYFGPGTRLTVT.

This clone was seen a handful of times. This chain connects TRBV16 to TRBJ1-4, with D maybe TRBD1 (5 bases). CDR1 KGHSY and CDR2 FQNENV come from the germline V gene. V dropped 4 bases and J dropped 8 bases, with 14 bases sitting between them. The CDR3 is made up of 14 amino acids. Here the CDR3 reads CASSLQGGDEKLFF. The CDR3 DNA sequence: TGTGCCAGCAGCCTCCAGGGAGGGGACGAAAAACTGTTTTTT.

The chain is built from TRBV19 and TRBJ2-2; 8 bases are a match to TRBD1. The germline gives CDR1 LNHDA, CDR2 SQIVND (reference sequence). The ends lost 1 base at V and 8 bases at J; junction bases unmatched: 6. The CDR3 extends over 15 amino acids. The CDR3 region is CASSIGDRWSGELFF. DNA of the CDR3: TGTGCCAGTAGTATAGGGGACAGGTGGTCTGGGGAGCTGTTTTTT.

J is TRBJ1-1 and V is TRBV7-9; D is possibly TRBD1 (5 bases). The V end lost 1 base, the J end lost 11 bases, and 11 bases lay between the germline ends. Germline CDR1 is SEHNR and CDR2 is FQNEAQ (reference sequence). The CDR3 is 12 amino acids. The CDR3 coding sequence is TGTGCCAGCAGCTTAGAGGCAGGGAGGGCTTTCTTT. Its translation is CASSLEAGRAFF.

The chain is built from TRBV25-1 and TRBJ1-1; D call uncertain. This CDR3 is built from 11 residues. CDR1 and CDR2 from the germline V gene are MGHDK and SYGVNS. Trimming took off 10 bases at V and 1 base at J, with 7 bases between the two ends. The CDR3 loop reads CATRRNTEAFF. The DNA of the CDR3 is TGTGCCACCCGGAGGAACACTGAAGCTTTCTTT. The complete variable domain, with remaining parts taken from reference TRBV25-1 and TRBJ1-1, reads EADIYQTPRYLVIGTGKKITLECSQTMGHDKMYWYQQDPGMELHLIHYSYGVNSTEKGDLSSESTVSRIRTEHFPLTLESARPSHTSQYLCATRRNTEAFFGQGTRLTVV.

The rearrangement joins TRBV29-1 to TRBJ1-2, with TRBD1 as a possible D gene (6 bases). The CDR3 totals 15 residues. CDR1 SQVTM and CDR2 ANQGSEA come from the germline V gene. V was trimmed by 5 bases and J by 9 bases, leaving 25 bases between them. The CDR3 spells CSVLRDTGAPGSYTF. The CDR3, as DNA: TGCAGCGTTCTCCGGGACACCGGTGCCCCGGGGAGCTACACCTTC.

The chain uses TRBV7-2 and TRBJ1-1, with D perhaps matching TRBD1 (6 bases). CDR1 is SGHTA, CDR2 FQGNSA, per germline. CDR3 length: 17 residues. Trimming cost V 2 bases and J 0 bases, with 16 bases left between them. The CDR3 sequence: CASSLTGRGAMNTEAFF. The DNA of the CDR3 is TGTGCCAGCAGCTTAACGGGCAGGGGAGCAATGAACACTGAAGCTTTCTTT. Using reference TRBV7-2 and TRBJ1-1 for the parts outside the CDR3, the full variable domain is GAGVSQSPSNKVTEKGKDVELRCDPISGHTALYWYRQSLGQGLEFLIYFQGNSAPDKSGLPSDRFSAERTGGSVSTLTIQRTQQEDSAVYLCASSLTGRGAMNTEAFFGQGTRLTVV.

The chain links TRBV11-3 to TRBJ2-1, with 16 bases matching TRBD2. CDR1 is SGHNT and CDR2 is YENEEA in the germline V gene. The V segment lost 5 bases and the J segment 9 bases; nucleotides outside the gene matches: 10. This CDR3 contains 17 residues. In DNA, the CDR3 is TGTGCCAGCAGCCCAAAAACGGGACTAGCGGGAGGGTTTGAGCAGTTCTTC. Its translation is CASSPKTGLAGGFEQFF.

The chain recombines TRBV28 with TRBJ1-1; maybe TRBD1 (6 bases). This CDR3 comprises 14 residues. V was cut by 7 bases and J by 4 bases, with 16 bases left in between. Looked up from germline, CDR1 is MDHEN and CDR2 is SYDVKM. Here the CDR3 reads CASKVGGASTEAFF. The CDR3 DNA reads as TGTGCCAGCAAGGTTGGGGGGGCAAGCACTGAAGCTTTCTTT.

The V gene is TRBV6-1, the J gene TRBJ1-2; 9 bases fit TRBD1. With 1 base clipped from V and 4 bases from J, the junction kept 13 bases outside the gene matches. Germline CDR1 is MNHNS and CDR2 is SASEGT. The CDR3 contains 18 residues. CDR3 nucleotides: TGTGCCAGCAGTGAAGAAAGTACAGGGGGCGATCGGCGCTATGGCTACACCTTC. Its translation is CASSEESTGGDRRYGYTF.

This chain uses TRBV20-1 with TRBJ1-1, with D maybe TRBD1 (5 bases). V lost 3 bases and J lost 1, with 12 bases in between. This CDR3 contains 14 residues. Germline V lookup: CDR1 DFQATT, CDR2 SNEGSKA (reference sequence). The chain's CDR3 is CSASSQGKNTEAFF. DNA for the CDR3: TGCAGTGCTAGTTCCCAGGGAAAGAACACTGAAGCTTTCTTT.

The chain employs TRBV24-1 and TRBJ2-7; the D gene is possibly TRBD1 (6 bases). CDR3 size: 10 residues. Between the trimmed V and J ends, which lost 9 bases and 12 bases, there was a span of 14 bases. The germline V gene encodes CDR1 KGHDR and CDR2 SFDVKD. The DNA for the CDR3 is TGTGCCACCCAGGGGCTACGTGGGTACTTC. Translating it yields CATQGLRGYF.

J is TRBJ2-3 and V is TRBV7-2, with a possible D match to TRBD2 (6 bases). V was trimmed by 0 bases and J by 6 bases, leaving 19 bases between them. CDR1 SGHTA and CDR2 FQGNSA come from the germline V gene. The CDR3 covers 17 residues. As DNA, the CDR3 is TGTGCCAGCAGCTTAGCCCGGGACTTCCCAGGGCGGGATACGCAGTATTTT. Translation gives CASSLARDFPGRDTQYF.

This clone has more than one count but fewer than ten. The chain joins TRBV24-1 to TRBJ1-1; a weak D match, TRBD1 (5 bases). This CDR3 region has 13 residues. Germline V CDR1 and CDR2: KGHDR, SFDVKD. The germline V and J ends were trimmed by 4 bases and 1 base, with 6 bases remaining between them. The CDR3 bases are TGTGCCACCAGTGAGACAGAGAACACTGAAGCTTTCTTT. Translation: CATSETENTEAFF.

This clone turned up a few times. CDR3 nucleotides: TGTGCCAGCAGCTTATCTAGGACAGTCTCCTACGAGCAGTACTTC. This sequence encodes CASSLSRTVSYEQYF. The chain links TRBV7-8 to TRBJ2-7; D is perhaps TRBD1 (6 bases). The CDR3 runs to 15 residues. Trimming left V 2 bases short and J 0 bases short, with 11 bases between. CDR1 is SGHVS and CDR2 is FQNEAQ in the germline V gene.